The next 32 T cell receptor beta chains were all read from a single sample in a study of shared clonotypes between healthy human individuals. Profiling relied on immunoSEQ multiplex PCR, and the TCRdb table lists in-frame clones only, not all of them. This sample has a few million clones, with about 92% found just once. The sample was naive CD4+ T cells from PBMCs. The subset here: CD45RA+ positively selected. These receptors were collected from a man aged 18-30 years in good health. Some clones in this sample may be carry-over from other donors' samples.

This chain connects TRBV27 to TRBJ1-5, with D possibly being TRBD1 (5 bases). The germline gives CDR1 MNHEY, CDR2 SMNVEV (reference sequence). V lost 1 base and J 7 bases, leaving 11 bases between the germline ends. This CDR3 is 14 amino acids long. The CDR3 bases are TGTGCCAGCAGTTTATGGGGGGTCGCGCAGCCCCAGCATTTT. This sequence encodes CASSLWGVAQPQHF.

The chain combines TRBV28 with TRBJ2-7; D gene ambiguous. Germline V gene data show CDR1 as MDHEN and CDR2 as SYDVKM. Trimming took 5 bases from V and 7 from J, leaving 21 bases between them. This CDR3 is 15 amino acids long. In DNA, the CDR3 is TGTGCCAGCAGTCCGATAAACCCCACCTTGGAGGAGCAGTACTTC. Translating it yields CASSPINPTLEEQYF.

CDR3 nucleotide sequence: TGTGCCAGCAGCCAAGAAGGGGGACGAGGGCAGTACTTC. This translates into CASSQEGGRGQYF. This chain connects TRBV14 to TRBJ2-7, with D tentatively TRBD1 (6 bases). Trimming shortened V by 0 bases and J by 9 bases, and 12 bases separated the two germline ends. The CDR3 consists of 13 residues. Germline V gene sequence: CDR1 SGHDN, CDR2 FVKESK.

The gene calls are TRBV6-4 and TRBJ1-1; D not resolved. Germline CDR1 reads MRHNA; CDR2 reads SNTAGT. The CDR3 is made up of 13 amino acids. The V end lost 2 bases, the J end lost 10 bases, and 14 bases lay between the germline ends. CDR3 loop: CASSDGPDRSAFF. The DNA of the CDR3 is TGTGCCAGCAGTGACGGGCCAGACCGTTCAGCTTTCTTT.

The V gene is TRBV25-1, the J gene TRBJ1-3; no reliable D call. The CDR3 has 14 residues. The germline V gene has CDR1 MGHDK and CDR2 SYGVNS. The ends were cut back, 3 bases at V and 2 bases at J, with 8 bases in the middle. The CDR3 sequence: CASSDSTAGNTIYF. The CDR3 DNA reads TGTGCCAGCAGTGACAGCACCGCTGGAAACACCATATATTTT.

The chain uses TRBV15 and TRBJ1-3; possible D gene TRBD1, 6 bases. Trimming left V 2 bases short and J 4 bases short, with 12 bases between. Germline assignment: CDR1 LNHNV and CDR2 YYDKDF (reference sequence). CDR3 length: 15 residues. In DNA form, the CDR3 reads TGTGCCACCAGCAGATTAGGGGGAACGGGAAACACCATATATTTT. Its protein is CATSRLGGTGNTIYF.

J is TRBJ1-2 and V is TRBV18, with D tentatively TRBD1 (5 bases). The CDR3 totals 16 residues. Germline CDR1 reads KGHSH; CDR2 reads LQKENI. V was cut by 1 base and J by 4 bases, with 16 bases left in between. The CDR3 protein is CASSPQAQGSSYGYTF. The CDR3 DNA sequence: TGTGCCAGCTCACCACAGGCCCAGGGTAGTTCCTATGGCTACACCTTC.

The V call is TRBV27, the J call TRBJ2-2; D gene ambiguous. V gave up 5 bases and J gave up 1 base, with 8 bases separating them. The CDR3 is 14 amino acids. The germline CDR1 and CDR2 sequences are MNHEY and SMNVEV (reference sequence). The CDR3 here is CASSRTRNTGELFF. The CDR3, as DNA: TGTGCCAGCAGTAGAACGAGGAACACCGGGGAGCTGTTTTTT.

The gene calls are TRBV27 and TRBJ2-7; TRBD1 agrees at 7 bases. CDR1 is MNHEY and CDR2 is SMNVEV in the germline V gene (reference sequence). The CDR3 is 16 residues long. V dropped 2 bases and J dropped 3; count of bases not matched to a gene: 10. The CDR3: CASSLIGTEPIYEQYF. The CDR3 nucleotides are TGTGCCAGCAGTTTAATTGGGACAGAACCAATCTACGAGCAGTACTTC.

The V gene is TRBV6-5, the J gene TRBJ2-5; D possibly corresponds to TRBD1 (5 bases). The CDR3 totals 13 residues. CDR1 and CDR2 (germline): MNHEY, SVGAGI. The V end was cut by 6 bases, the J end by 4 bases, with 12 bases between. In DNA, the CDR3 is TGTGCCAGCAGGTCCGGGCAGGGAGAGACCCAGTACTTC. Amino acids: CASRSGQGETQYF.

In DNA, the CDR3 is TGTGCCAGCAGCCGTACCGGGACAGGGGGCGGCTTCCGAGATACGCAGTATTTT. Protein: CASSRTGTGGGFRDTQYF. The genes are TRBV7-2 and TRBJ2-3, with 12 bases lining up with TRBD1. Germline V CDR1 and CDR2: SGHTA, FQGNSA. The CDR3 has 18 amino acids. V was clipped by 5 bases and J by 5 bases; unmatched bases: 14.

This chain connects TRBV15 to TRBJ1-2; D remains ambiguous. The CDR3 spans 17 residues. V lost 0 bases and J lost 4, with 18 bases in between. Germline assignment: CDR1 LNHNV and CDR2 YYDKDF (reference sequence). DNA for the CDR3: TGTGCCACCAGCAGAGAGGCCAGGCTGAGGCGTGCCTATGGCTACACCTTC. It is translated as CATSREARLRRAYGYTF.

Of note for this clone: The same CDR3 also results from other DNA sequences found in this sample. The rearrangement uses TRBV5-1 and TRBJ2-5; 16 bases are a match to TRBD2. The ends lost 4 bases at V and 1 base at J; junction bases unmatched: 4. This CDR3 region has 17 residues. The germline V gene encodes CDR1 SGHRS and CDR2 YFSETQ. CDR3 in DNA: TGCGCCAGCAGCCCGGGACTAGCGGGAGGGGGCCAAGAGACCCAGTACTTC. Translation: CASSPGLAGGGQETQYF.

This chain joins TRBV7-3 and TRBJ2-7, with 10 bases fitting TRBD2. Trimming took 1 base from V and 13 from J; bases not matched to a gene: 7. The CDR3 extends over 13 amino acids. The germline V gene encodes CDR1 SGHTA and CDR2 FQGTGA. The CDR3 region is CASSLNPAGGKYF. CDR3 bases: TGTGCCAGCAGCTTAAATCCAGCGGGAGGGAAATACTTC. Variable domain in full (rest from reference TRBV7-3 and TRBJ2-7): GAGVSQTPSNKVTEKGKYVELRCDPISGHTALYWYRQSLGQGPEFLIYFQGTGAADDSGLPNDRFFAVRPEGSVSTLKIQRTERGDSAVYLCASSLNPAGGKYFGPGTRLTVT.

This rearrangement joins TRBV27 to TRBJ1-5, with D perhaps matching TRBD1 (5 bases). Trimming shortened V by 6 bases and J by 6 bases, and 15 bases separated the two germline ends. In germline, CDR1 is MNHEY, CDR2 SMNVEV (reference sequence). This CDR3 has 14 residues. The CDR3 reads CASRGTKVAQPQHF. The CDR3 DNA is TGTGCCAGCAGAGGGACGAAGGTGGCTCAGCCCCAGCATTTT.

J is TRBJ2-7 and V is TRBV21-1; the table's D call, TRBD1, has no DNA check behind it. TRBV21-1 is classified as a pseudogene. The CDR3 runs to 16 residues. CDR3 DNA: TGTGCCAGCAGCAAAGGGGCCCCCTACGTCCACTACGAGCAGTACTTC. Its translation: CASSKGAPYVHYEQYF.

The chain employs TRBV5-1 and TRBJ2-6, with 10 bases that match TRBD1. The germline V gene has CDR1 SGHRS and CDR2 YFSETQ. J lost 12 bases, V lost 2 bases, and 8 bases had no gene match. The CDR3 length is 15 residues. The CDR3 DNA is TGCGCCAGCAGCTTCGGGACAGGGGAGGTTCGCGTCCTGACTTTC. Its translation is CASSFGTGEVRVLTF. Complete variable domain (other parts from reference TRBV5-1 and TRBJ2-6): KAGVTQTPRYLIKTRGQQVTLSCSPISGHRSVSWYQQTPGQGLQFLFEYFSETQRNKGNFPGRFSGRQFSNSRSEMNVSTLELGDSALYLCASSFGTGEVRVLTFGAGSRLTVL.

The chain couples TRBV9 to TRBJ2-5; tentative D call: TRBD1 (6 bases). Germline assignment: CDR1 SGDLS and CDR2 YYNGEE. With 3 bases removed from V and 5 bases from J, the gap between germline ends came to 17 bases. The CDR3 consists of 15 residues. The CDR3 nucleotides are TGTGCCAGCAGCGCGCTACAGGGCATACGGGAGACCCAGTACTTC. Residues: CASSALQGIRETQYF.

The chain carries TRBV6-1 and TRBJ1-2, with D uncertain. The CDR3 is 11 amino acids. V was cut by 6 bases and J by 4 bases, with 6 bases left in between. Germline lookup yields CDR1 MNHNS and CDR2 SASEGT. The CDR3 DNA reads as TGTGCCAGCAGGGAGATCTATGGCTACACCTTC. This encodes CASREIYGYTF.

The V and J genes are TRBV6-8 and TRBJ2-1; D possibly corresponds to TRBD1 (7 bases). CDR3 length: 15 residues. Trimming cost V 6 bases and J 7 bases, with 19 bases left between them. Germline values: CDR1 MNHGY, CDR2 SAAAGT. The CDR3 coding sequence is TGTGCCAGCAGGCCCCCAGGGGGGTTGGGGAATGAGCAGTTCTTC. Protein product: CASRPPGGLGNEQFF.

The genes are TRBV29-1 and TRBJ2-7; 7 bases map to TRBD1. Looked up from germline, CDR1 is SQVTM and CDR2 is ANQGSEA. J was trimmed by 5 bases and V by 4 bases; bases with no gene match: 11. The CDR3 runs 14 residues. CDR3 in DNA: TGCAGCGTTGCGGTTCAGGGGGATATGGACGAGCAGTACTTC. Amino acid sequence: CSVAVQGDMDEQYF.

The rearrangement joins TRBV7-2 to TRBJ2-5, with 10 positions matching TRBD1. The CDR3 runs 14 residues. Germline CDR1 reads SGHTA; CDR2 reads FQGNSA. The V gene end was trimmed by 5 bases and the J gene end by 4 bases; junction bases not matched to a gene: 4. For the CDR3, the DNA is TGTGCCAGCAGCGTCGACAGGGGGCGAGAGACCCAGTACTTC. Translation: CASSVDRGRETQYF.

The CDR3 DNA follows: TGTGCCACCTCCCGCCGTGGCGGGGAGCTGTTTTTT. Residues: CATSRRGGELFF. The V and J genes are TRBV6-5 and TRBJ2-2; D gene ambiguous. The CDR3 contains 12 residues. Per germline, CDR1 MNHEY and CDR2 SVGAGI. The V end lost 10 bases, the J end lost 7 bases, and 13 bases lay between the germline ends.

The chain has TRBV7-9 and TRBJ2-5; no reliable D call. The CDR3 spans 14 residues. The V and J ends lost 5 bases and 7 bases respectively, with 17 bases between them. CDR1 and CDR2 (germline): SEHNR, FQNEAQ (reference sequence). The CDR3 DNA is TGTGCCAGCAGCCTACCGACCGGGTCCCGGACCCAGTACTTC. Protein sequence: CASSLPTGSRTQYF.

Regarding this clone: Other DNA sequences in this specimen translate into the identical CDR3. The chain has TRBV6-5 and TRBJ1-4; TRBD1 matches at 8 bases. This CDR3 spans 14 amino acids. Germline V lookup: CDR1 MNHEY, CDR2 SVGAGI. V trimming: 6 bases; J trimming: 4 bases; junction bases outside the gene matches: 4. CDR3 nucleotide sequence: TGTGCCAGCAGCCGGACAGGGATTAATGAAAAACTGTTTTTT. This sequence encodes CASSRTGINEKLFF.

Concerning this clone itself: The CDR3 does not end in the conserved phenylalanine or tryptophan, so this is likely a read error. The limits of the CDR3 on the DNA are not certain, so only TCRdb's listed CDR3 is given. The chain has TRBV19 and TRBJ1-1. CDR1 and CDR2 (germline): LNHDA, SQIVND (reference sequence). The CDR3 is 14 amino acids in total, end residues counted. Here the CDR3 reads CASSAARGEGTPGV.

V gene TRBV7-9 combines with J gene TRBJ1-2; possibly TRBD1 for D (5 bases). Germline CDR1 reads SEHNR; CDR2 reads FQNEAQ (reference sequence). Deletions cut 1 base from V and 4 bases from J, with 16 bases between. The CDR3 length is 16 residues. CDR3 nucleotide sequence: TGTGCCAGCAGCTTAGTGCCCGGGACTGTCCTCTATGGCTACACCTTC. Amino acids: CASSLVPGTVLYGYTF.

This clone has just a few counts. The genes are TRBV7-9 and TRBJ1-4; D unresolved. The CDR3 covers 15 residues. The germline V and J ends were trimmed by 6 bases and 8 bases, with 19 bases remaining between them. The germline gives CDR1 SEHNR, CDR2 FQNEAQ (reference sequence). The CDR3 region is CASRPTREGAEKLFF. Here the CDR3 DNA reads TGTGCCAGCAGACCTACCCGAGAGGGAGCCGAAAAACTGTTTTTT.

The chain couples TRBV18 to TRBJ1-2; D possibly corresponds to TRBD1 (6 bases). The CDR3 is 17 amino acids. Germline CDR1 reads KGHSH; CDR2 reads LQKENI. The ends were cut back, 3 bases at V and 2 bases at J, with 19 bases in the middle. CDR3 protein: CASSPLDQAQGNYGYTF. The CDR3 nucleotides are TGTGCCAGCTCACCGTTGGACCAGGCCCAGGGGAACTATGGCTACACCTTC.

The chain combines TRBV27 with TRBJ1-2; 8 bases are shared with TRBD1. Germline-derived CDR1 and CDR2 are MNHEY and SMNVEV (reference sequence). V gave up 9 bases and J gave up 6 bases; unmatched junction bases: 9. This CDR3 is 13 amino acids long. This chain's CDR3 is CASGYRGLNGYTF. The CDR3 DNA reads TGTGCCAGTGGATACAGGGGGTTAAATGGCTACACCTTC.

This chain joins TRBV7-2 and TRBJ2-7; D remains unclear. CDR1 and CDR2 (germline): SGHTA, FQGNSA. V dropped 2 bases and J dropped 3 bases, with 8 bases sitting between them. CDR3 length: 13 amino acids. DNA for the CDR3: TGTGCCAGCAGCTTACTACAAAACTACGAGCAGTACTTC. This codes for CASSLLQNYEQYF. Drawing the rest from reference TRBV7-2 and TRBJ2-7, the complete variable domain is GAGVSQSPSNKVTEKGKDVELRCDPISGHTALYWYRQSLGQGLEFLIYFQGNSAPDKSGLPSDRFSAERTGGSVSTLTIQRTQQEDSAVYLCASSLLQNYEQYFGPGTRLTVT.

The chain recombines TRBV28 with TRBJ1-2; D not certain. Germline CDR1 is MDHEN and CDR2 is SYDVKM. This CDR3 is built from 15 residues. V was clipped by 5 bases and J by 4 bases, with 17 bases between them. The CDR3 reads CASSDSKGLGYGYTF. In nucleotides, the CDR3 is TGTGCCAGCAGTGACTCTAAGGGTCTTGGCTATGGCTACACCTTC.